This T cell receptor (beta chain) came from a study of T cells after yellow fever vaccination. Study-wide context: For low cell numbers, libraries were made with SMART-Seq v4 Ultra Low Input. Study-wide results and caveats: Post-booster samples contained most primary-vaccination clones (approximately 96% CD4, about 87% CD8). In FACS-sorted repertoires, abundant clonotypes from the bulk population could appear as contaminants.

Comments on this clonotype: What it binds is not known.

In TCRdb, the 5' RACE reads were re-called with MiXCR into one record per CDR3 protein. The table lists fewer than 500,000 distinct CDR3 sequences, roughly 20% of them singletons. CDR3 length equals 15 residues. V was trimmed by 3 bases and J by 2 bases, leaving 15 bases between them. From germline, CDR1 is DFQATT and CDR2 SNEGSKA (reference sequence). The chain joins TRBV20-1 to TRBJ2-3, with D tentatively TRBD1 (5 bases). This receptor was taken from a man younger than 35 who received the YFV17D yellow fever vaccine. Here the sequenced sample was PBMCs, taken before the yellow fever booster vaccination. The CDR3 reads CSARLDKHFTDTQYF. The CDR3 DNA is TGCAGTGCTAGGCTGGACAAGCATTTCACAGATACGCAGTATTTT.